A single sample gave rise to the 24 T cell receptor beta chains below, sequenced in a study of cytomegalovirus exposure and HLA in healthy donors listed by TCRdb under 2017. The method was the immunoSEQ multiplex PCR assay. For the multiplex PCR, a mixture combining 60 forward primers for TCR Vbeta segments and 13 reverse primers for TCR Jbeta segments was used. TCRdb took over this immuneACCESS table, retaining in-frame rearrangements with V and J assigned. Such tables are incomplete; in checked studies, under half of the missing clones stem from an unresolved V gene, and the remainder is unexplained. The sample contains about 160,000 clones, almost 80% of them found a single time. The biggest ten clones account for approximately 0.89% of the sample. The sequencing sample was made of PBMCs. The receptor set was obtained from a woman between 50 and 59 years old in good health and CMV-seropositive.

CDR3 sequence: CASGGQRAYNEQFF. CDR3 DNA: TGTGCCAGCGGGGGACAGAGAGCCTACAATGAGCAGTTCTTC. The chain links TRBV2 to TRBJ2-1; TRBD1 matches 7 bases. The CDR3 totals 14 residues. J was trimmed by 2 bases and V by 8 bases; bases with no gene match: 6. CDR1 and CDR2 (germline): SNHLY, FYNNEI.

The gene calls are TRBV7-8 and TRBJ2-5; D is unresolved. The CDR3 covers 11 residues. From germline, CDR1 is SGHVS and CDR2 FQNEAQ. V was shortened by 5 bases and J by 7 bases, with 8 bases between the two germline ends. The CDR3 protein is CASSLSGTQYF. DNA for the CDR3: TGTGCCAGCAGCCTGTCGGGGACCCAGTACTTC.

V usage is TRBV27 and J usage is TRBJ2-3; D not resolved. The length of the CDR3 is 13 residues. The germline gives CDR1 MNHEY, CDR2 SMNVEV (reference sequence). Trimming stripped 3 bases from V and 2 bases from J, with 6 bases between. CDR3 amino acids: CASSLSVTDTQYF. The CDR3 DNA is TGTGCCAGCAGTTTGAGCGTCACAGATACGCAGTATTTT.

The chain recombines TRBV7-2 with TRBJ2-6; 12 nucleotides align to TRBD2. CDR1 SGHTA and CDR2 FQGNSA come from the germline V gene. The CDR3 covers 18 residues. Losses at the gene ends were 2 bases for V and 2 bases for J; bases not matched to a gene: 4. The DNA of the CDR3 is TGTGCCAGCAGCTTAAGTCTAGCGGGAGGGGCTGGGGCCAACGTCCTGACTTTC. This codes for CASSLSLAGGAGANVLTF. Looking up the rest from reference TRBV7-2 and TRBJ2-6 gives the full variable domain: GAGVSQSPSNKVTEKGKDVELRCDPISGHTALYWYRQSLGQGLEFLIYFQGNSAPDKSGLPSDRFSAERTGGSVSTLTIQRTQQEDSAVYLCASSLSLAGGAGANVLTFGAGSRLTVL.

The CDR3 nucleotides are TGTGCCAGCAGCTTGGTGGCTAGGCAAGAGACCCAGTACTTC. Translated: CASSLVARQETQYF. V gene TRBV5-4 combines with J gene TRBJ2-5; no clear D. The V and J ends lost 0 bases and 2 bases respectively, with 8 bases between them. The CDR3 loop spans 14 amino acids. Germline V gene data show CDR1 as SGHNT and CDR2 as YYREEE (reference sequence).

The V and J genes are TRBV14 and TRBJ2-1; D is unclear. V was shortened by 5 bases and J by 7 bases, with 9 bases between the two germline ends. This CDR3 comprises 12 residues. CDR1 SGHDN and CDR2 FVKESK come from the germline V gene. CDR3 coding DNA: TGTGCCAGCAGCGTTACTCGGAATGAGCAGTTCTTC. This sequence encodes CASSVTRNEQFF. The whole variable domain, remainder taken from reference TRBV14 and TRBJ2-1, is EAGVTQFPSHSVIEKGQTVTLRCDPISGHDNLYWYRRVMGKEIKFLLHFVKESKQDESGMPNNRFLAERTGGTYSTLKVQPAELEDSGVYFCASSVTRNEQFFGPGTRLTVL.

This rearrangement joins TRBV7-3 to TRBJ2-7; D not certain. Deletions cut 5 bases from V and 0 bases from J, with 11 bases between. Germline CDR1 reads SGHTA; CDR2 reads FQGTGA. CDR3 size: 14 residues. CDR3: CASSPRKGSYEQYF. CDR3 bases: TGTGCCAGCAGCCCGAGGAAAGGCTCCTACGAGCAGTACTTC. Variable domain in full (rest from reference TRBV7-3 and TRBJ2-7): GAGVSQTPSNKVTEKGKYVELRCDPISGHTALYWYRQSLGQGPEFLIYFQGTGAADDSGLPNDRFFAVRPEGSVSTLKIQRTERGDSAVYLCASSPRKGSYEQYFGPGTRLTVT.

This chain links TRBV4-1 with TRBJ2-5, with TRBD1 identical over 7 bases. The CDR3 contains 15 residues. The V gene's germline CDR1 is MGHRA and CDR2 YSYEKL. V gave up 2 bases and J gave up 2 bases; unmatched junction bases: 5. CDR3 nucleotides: TGCGCCAGCAGCCAACGACAGGGACGACAAGAGACCCAGTACTTC. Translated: CASSQRQGRQETQYF.

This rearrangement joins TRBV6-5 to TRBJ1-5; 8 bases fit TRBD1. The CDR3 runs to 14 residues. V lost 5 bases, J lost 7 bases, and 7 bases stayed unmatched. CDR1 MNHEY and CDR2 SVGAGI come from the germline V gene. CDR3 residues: CASSQDRVGQPQHF. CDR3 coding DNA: TGTGCCAGCAGTCAGGACAGGGTGGGGCAGCCCCAGCATTTT.

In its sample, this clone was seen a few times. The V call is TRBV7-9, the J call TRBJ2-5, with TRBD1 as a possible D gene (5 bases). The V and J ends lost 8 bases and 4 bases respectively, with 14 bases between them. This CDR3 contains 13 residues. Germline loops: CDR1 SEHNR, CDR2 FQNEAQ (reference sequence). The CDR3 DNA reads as TGTGCCAGCGTTTCAGGGAACTTAGAGACCCAGTACTTC. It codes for CASVSGNLETQYF.

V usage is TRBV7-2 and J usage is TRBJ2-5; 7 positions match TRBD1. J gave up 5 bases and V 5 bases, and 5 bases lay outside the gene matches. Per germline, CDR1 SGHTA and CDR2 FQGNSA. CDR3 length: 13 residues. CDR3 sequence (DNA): TGTGCCAGCAGCCTGGGGACAGCGGAGACCCAGTACTTC. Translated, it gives CASSLGTAETQYF.

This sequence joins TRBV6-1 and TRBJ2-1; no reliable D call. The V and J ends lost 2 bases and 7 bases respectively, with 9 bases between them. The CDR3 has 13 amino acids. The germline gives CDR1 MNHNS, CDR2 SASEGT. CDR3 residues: CASSENFSNEQFF. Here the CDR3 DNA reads TGTGCCAGCAGTGAAAATTTTAGTAATGAGCAGTTCTTC.

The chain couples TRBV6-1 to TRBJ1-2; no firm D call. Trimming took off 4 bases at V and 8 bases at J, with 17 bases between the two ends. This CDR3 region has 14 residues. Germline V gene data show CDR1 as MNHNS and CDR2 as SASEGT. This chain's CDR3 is CASSADPPGEGYTF. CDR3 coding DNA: TGTGCCAGCAGTGCCGATCCTCCCGGGGAAGGCTACACCTTC.

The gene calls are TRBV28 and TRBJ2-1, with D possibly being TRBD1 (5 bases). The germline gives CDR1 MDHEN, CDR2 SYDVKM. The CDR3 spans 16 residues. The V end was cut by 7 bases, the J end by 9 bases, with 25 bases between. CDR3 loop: CASIELSAGRQAEQFF. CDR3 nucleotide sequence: TGTGCCAGCATCGAACTGAGCGCAGGGCGGCAAGCTGAGCAGTTCTTC.

The CDR3 DNA follows: TGTGCCAGCACCCAATCTCTGGGACAGGGCCTTCAGCCCCAGCATTTT. Encoded protein: CASTQSLGQGLQPQHF. The J gene is TRBJ1-5, the V gene TRBV7-2; 9 bases match TRBD1. The J segment lost 6 bases and the V segment lost 7 bases, leaving 13 bases of the junction unmatched. The V gene's germline CDR1 is SGHTA and CDR2 FQGNSA. The CDR3 contains 16 residues.

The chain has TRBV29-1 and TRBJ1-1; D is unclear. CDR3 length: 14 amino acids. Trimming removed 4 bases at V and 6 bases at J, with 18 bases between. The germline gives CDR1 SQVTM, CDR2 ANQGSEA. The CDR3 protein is CSVALQSVGAEAFF. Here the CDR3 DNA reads TGCAGCGTTGCCCTTCAGTCCGTCGGGGCTGAAGCTTTCTTT.

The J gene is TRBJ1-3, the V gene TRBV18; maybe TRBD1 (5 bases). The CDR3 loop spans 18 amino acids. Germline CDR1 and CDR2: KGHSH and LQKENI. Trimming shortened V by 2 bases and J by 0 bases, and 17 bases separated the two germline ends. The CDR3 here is CASSPSIGTLSSGNTIYF. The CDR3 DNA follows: TGTGCCAGCTCACCATCCATCGGGACTCTGAGCTCTGGAAACACCATATATTTT. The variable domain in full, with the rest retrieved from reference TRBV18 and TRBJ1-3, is NAGVMQNPRHLVRRRGQEARLRCSPMKGHSHVYWYRQLPEEGLKFMVYLQKENIIDESGMPKERFSAEFPKEGPSILRIQQVVRGDSAAYFCASSPSIGTLSSGNTIYFGEGSWLTVV.

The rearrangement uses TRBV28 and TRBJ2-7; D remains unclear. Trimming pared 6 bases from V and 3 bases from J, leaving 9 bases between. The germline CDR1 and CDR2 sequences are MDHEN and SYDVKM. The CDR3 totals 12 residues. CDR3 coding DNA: TGTGCCAGCAGGCCCGCAGTCTACGAGCAGTACTTC. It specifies CASRPAVYEQYF.

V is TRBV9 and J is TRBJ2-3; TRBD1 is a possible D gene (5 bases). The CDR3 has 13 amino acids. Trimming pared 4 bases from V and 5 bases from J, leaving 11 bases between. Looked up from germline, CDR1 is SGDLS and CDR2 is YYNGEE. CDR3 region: CASSPLRVDTQYF. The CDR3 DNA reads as TGTGCCAGCAGCCCCCTCAGGGTAGATACGCAGTATTTT.

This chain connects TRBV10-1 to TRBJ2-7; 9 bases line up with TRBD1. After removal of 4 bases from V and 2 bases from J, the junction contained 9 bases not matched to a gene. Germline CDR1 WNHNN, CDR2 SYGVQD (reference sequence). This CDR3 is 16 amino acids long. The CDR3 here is CASSARTGTGTYEQYF. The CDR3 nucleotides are TGCGCCAGCAGTGCCCGTACCGGGACAGGGACCTACGAGCAGTACTTC.

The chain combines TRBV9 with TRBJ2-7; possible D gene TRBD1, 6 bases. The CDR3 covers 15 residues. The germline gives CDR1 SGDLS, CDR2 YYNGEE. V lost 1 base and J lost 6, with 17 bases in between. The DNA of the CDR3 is TGTGCCAGCAGCGTATTAGGACAGCAAGGAGGCGAGCAGTACTTC. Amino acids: CASSVLGQQGGEQYF.

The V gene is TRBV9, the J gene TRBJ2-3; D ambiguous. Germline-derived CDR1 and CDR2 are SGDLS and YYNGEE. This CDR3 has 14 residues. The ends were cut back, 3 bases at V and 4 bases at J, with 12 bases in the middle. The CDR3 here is CASSAIAVADTQYF. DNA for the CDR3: TGTGCCAGCAGCGCTATAGCAGTGGCAGATACGCAGTATTTT.

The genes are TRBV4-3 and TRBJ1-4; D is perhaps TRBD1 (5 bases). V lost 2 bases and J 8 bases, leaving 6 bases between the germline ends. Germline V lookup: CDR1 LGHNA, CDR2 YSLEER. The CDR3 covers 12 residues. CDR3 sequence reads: CASSQNREKLFF. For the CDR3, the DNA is TGCGCCAGCAGCCAAAACAGGGAAAAACTGTTTTTT.

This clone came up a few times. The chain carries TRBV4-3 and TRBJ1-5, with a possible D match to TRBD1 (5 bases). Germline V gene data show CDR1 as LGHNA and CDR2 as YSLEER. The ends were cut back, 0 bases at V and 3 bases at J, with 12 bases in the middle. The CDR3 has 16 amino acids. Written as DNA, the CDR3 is TGCGCCAGCAGCCAAGAAACCGGGGGTTCCAATCAGCCCCAGCATTTT. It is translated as CASSQETGGSNQPQHF.